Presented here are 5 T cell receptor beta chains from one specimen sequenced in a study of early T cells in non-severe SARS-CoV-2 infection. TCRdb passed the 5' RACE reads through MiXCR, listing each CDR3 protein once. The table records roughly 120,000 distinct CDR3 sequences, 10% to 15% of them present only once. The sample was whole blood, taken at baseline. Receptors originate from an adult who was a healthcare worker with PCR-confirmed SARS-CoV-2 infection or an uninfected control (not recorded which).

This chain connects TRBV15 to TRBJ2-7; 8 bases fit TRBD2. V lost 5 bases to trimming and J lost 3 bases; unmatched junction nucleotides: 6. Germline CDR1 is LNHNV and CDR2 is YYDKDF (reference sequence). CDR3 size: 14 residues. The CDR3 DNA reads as TGTGCCACCAGCTTGGGTAGCGGGAACTACGAGCAGTACTTC. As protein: CATSLGSGNYEQYF.

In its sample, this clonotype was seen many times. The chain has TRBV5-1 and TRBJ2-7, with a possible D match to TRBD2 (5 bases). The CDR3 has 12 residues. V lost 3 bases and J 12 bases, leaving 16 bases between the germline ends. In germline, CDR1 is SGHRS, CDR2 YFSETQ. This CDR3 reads CASSSEGPPVYF. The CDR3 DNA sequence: TGCGCCAGCAGCTCCGAGGGCCCTCCCGTGTACTTC.

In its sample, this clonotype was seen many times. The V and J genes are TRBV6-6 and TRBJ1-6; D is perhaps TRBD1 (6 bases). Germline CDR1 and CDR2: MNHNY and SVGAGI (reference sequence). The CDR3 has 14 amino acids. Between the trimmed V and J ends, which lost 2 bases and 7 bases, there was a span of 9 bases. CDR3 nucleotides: TGTGCCAGCAGTTACGACAGGACAAATTCACCCCTCCACTTT. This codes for CASSYDRTNSPLHF.

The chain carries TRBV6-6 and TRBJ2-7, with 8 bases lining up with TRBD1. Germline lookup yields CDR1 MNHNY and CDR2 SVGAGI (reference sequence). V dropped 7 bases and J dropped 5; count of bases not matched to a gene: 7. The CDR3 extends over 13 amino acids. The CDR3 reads CASTGQVSNEQYF. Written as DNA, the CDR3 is TGTGCCAGCACGGGACAGGTTAGCAACGAGCAGTACTTC.

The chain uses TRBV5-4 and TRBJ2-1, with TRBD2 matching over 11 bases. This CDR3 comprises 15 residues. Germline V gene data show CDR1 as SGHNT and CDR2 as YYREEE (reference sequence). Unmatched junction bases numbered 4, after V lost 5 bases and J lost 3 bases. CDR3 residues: CASRLAGGLYNEQFF. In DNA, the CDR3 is TGTGCCAGCAGGTTAGCGGGGGGGCTCTACAATGAGCAGTTCTTC. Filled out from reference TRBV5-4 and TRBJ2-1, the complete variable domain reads ETGVTQSPTHLIKTRGQQVTLRCSSQSGHNTVSWYQQALGQGPQFIFQYYREEENGRGNFPPRFSGLQFPNYSSELNVNALELDDSALYLCASRLAGGLYNEQFFGPGTRLTVL.